A selection of T cell receptor beta chains follows, all from one sample in a study of T cells of healthy individuals. Each CDR3 protein is one row after TCRdb ran MiXCR on the 5' RACE reads. The profile shows 55,000 to 65,000 distinct CDR3 sequences, around 16% of them singletons. The receptors shown here come from a human donor in good health. Both conserved end residues are part of each CDR3. Each record gives: V gene, clone size, D gene, J gene, CDR3 protein, CDR3 DNA. The D gene is left open where the match is weak. Only some rows state a clone size, as once, few, many or a class for expanded clones.

>TRBV2|.|.|TRBJ2-2
CASRRDSPGELFF
TGTGCCAGCAGGCGGGACTCCCCCGGGGAGCTGTTTTTT
>TRBV2|.|.|TRBJ2-7
CASSGGGLEQYF
TGTGCCAGCAGTGGGGGAGGCCTCGAGCAGTACTTC
>TRBV28|few|TRBD1|TRBJ2-2
CASSFSGTGYTGELFF
TGTGCCAGCAGTTTTTCCGGGACAGGGTACACCGGGGAGCTGTTTTTT
>TRBV28|many|.|TRBJ2-1
CASTKGGVTYNEQFF
TGTGCCAGCACCAAAGGGGGAGTCACCTACAATGAGCAGTTCTTC
>TRBV5-4|.|.|TRBJ2-5
CASSSKSGGETQYF
TGTGCCAGCAGCTCGAAATCAGGGGGGGAGACCCAGTACTTC
>TRBV4-2|many|TRBD1|TRBJ1-4
CASSQDPGTGSEKLFF
TGTGCCAGCAGCCAAGATCCCGGGACAGGGTCTGAAAAACTGTTTTTT
>TRBV27|few|TRBD1|TRBJ2-2
CASIGGDRVTSGELFF
TGTGCCAGCATTGGCGGGGACAGGGTAACGTCCGGGGAGCTGTTTTTT
>TRBV4-2|many|.|TRBJ1-2
CASSQTTPTNYGYTF
TGTGCCAGCAGCCAGACAACCCCGACTAACTATGGCTACACCTTC
>TRBV4-3|many|TRBD2|TRBJ2-7
CASSQDLASGSYEQYF
TGCGCCAGCAGCCAAGATCTTGCTAGCGGCTCCTACGAGCAGTACTTC
>TRBV7-2|few|.|TRBJ1-5
CASSPQAARDQPQHF
TGTGCCAGCAGCCCCCAGGCCGCAAGGGATCAGCCCCAGCATTTT
>TRBV2|few|TRBD2|TRBJ2-5
CASSERGGASKTQYF
TGTGCCAGCAGTGAACGCGGGGGGGCCTCGAAGACCCAGTACTTC
>TRBV4-2|many|.|TRBJ1-1
CASSQEGPGWAEAFF
TGTGCCAGCAGCCAAGAAGGTCCAGGGTGGGCTGAAGCTTTCTTT
>TRBV7-6|.|TRBD1|TRBJ1-4
CASSIYRGVTNEKLFF
TGTGCCAGCAGCATTTACAGGGGAGTAACTAATGAAAAACTGTTTTTT
>TRBV10-3|medium-sized|.|TRBJ2-5
CAIARSQGETQYF
TGTGCCATCGCCAGGTCGCAGGGTGAGACCCAGTACTTC
>TRBV5-1|many|.|TRBJ2-7
CASSPGDVDEQYF
TGCGCCAGCAGCCCGGGGGATGTCGACGAGCAGTACTTC
>TRBV6-6|few|TRBD1|TRBJ1-2
CASSSRDRGTYGYTF
TGTGCCAGCAGTTCCCGGGACAGGGGTACCTATGGCTACACCTTC
>TRBV20-1|.|TRBD1|TRBJ2-1
CSARGGDRGRNGEQFF
TGCAGTGCTAGAGGTGGGGACAGGGGGCGCAATGGTGAGCAGTTCTTC
>TRBV7-2|few|.|TRBJ2-7
CASREGLFYEQYF
TGTGCCAGCAGAGAAGGACTATTCTACGAGCAGTACTTC
>TRBV12-3/TRBV12-4|few|.|TRBJ1-2
CASSPLRDTTNYGYTF
TGTGCCAGCAGCCCCCTACGGGACACGACAAACTATGGCTACACCTTC
>TRBV4-3|.|.|TRBJ1-1
CASSDRYTEAFF
TGCGCCAGCAGCGACCGGTACACTGAAGCTTTCTTT
>TRBV6-2/TRBV6-3|.|.|TRBJ2-5
CAVRSWIQETQYF
TGTGCCGTTCGATCGTGGATCCAAGAGACCCAGTACTTC
>TRBV20-1|few|.|TRBJ2-5
CSARDVRVKQETQYF
TGCAGTGCTAGAGATGTCCGGGTGAAACAAGAGACCCAGTACTTC
>TRBV5-1|few|.|TRBJ2-3
CASSLASGADTQYF
TGCGCCAGCAGCTTGGCCAGTGGGGCAGATACGCAGTATTTT